This T cell receptor beta chain was found in a study of blood T cell repertoires in COVID-19. Recruitment covered about two dozen US areas and drew participants whose ages spanned about 18 to 89 years. Participant-given clinical history determined each cohort assignment. Cohort 3 recovered donors had two negative PCRs, clearance, or symptom resolution. Authors' methods: Amplification with reference gene primers provided the estimates of nucleated cell counts. The table came from immunoSEQ multiplex PCR; TCRdb's copy has only in-frame clones and leaves some out. V and J calls plus clone size are reproduced from that table; the DNA served to infer D and trimming. The profile covers approximately 260,000 clones, with 85% to 90% appearing a single time and 1.5% to 2% taken by the ten largest. Germline values: CDR1 MDHEN, CDR2 SYDVKM. Trimming cost V 2 bases and J 1 base; bases outside gene matches: 5. The CDR3 is 16 residues long.

The sequence came from a woman aged 55-75 years who had recovered from COVID-19. Sequenced sample: PBMCs or T cells enriched from blood (not recorded which). The V and J genes are TRBV28 and TRBJ2-3, with 8 bases that match TRBD2. CDR3 sequence: CASSLHGGAGTDTQYF. As DNA, the CDR3 is TGTGCCAGCAGTTTACACGGGGGGGCGGGCACAGATACGCAGTATTTT. The entire variable domain, with the rest obtained from reference TRBV28 and TRBJ2-3, is as follows: DVKVTQSSRYLVKRTGEKVFLECVQDMDHENMFWYRQDPGLGLRLIYFSYDVKMKEKGDIPEGYSVSREKKERFSLILESASTNQTSMYLCASSLHGGAGTDTQYFGPGTRLTVL.